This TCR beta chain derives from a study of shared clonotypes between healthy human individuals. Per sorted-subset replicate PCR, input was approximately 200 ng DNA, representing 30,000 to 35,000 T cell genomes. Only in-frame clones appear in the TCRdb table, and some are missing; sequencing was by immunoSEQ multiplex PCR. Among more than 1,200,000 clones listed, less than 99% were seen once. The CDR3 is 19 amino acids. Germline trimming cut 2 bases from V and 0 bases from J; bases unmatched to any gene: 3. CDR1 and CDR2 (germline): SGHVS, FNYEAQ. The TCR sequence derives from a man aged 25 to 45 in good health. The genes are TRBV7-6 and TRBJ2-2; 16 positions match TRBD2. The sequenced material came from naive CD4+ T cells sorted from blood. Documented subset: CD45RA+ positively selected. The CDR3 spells CASSLPGLAGGTNTGELFF. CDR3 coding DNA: TGTGCCAGCAGCTTACCGGGACTAGCGGGAGGGACGAACACCGGGGAGCTGTTTTTT.